The clone carrying this T cell receptor beta chain was observed at least ten times. This CDR3 is built from 15 residues. Trimming removed 2 bases from V and 7 bases from J; junction bases left unmatched: 5. Germline loops: CDR1 MNHNS, CDR2 SASEGT. The entry originates in a study of molecular identifiers for immune sequencing clone quantification. TCRdb independently ran MiXCR on the PCR reads; one entry per CDR3 protein. The sample gives more than 250,000 distinct CDR3 sequences, about a fifth of which show up once; under 0.95% is in the top ten. The chain links TRBV6-1 to TRBJ1-5; 10 nucleotides align to TRBD1. What was sequenced was naive CD8+ T cells from blood, with Jurkat cell RNA spiked in. Noted subset: FACS-sorted CD8+CD4-CCR7+CD45RA+ naive T cells. The TCR originated in a human donor in good health. Some libraries in this study had Jurkat cell RNA spiked in. The CDR3 nucleotides are TGTGCCAGCAGTGAACGACAGGGGGCTCGGCAGCCCCAGCATTTT. It is translated as CASSERQGARQPQHF.